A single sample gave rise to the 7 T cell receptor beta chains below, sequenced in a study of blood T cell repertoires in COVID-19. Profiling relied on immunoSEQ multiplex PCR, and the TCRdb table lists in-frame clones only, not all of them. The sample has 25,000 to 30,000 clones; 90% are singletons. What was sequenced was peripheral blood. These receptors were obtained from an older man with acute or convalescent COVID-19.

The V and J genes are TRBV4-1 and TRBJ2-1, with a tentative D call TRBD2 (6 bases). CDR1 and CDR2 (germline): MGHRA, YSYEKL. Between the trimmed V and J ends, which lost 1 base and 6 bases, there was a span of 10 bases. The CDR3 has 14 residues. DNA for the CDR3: TGCGCCAGCAGCCAAGTGCGGGGATTCAATGAGCAGTTCTTC. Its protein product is CASSQVRGFNEQFF.

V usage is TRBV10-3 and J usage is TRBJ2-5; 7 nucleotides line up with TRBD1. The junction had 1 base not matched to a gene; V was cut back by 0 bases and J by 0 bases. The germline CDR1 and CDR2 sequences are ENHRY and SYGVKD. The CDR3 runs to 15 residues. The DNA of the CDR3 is TGTGCCATCAGTGAGTCAGGGGGCGACCAAGAGACCCAGTACTTC. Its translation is CAISESGGDQETQYF.

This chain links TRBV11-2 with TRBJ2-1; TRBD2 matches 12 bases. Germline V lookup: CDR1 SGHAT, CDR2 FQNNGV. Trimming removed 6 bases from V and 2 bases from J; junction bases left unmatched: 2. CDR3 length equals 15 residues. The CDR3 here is CASSTSGGTYNEQFF. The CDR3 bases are TGTGCCAGCAGTACTAGCGGGGGGACCTACAATGAGCAGTTCTTC.

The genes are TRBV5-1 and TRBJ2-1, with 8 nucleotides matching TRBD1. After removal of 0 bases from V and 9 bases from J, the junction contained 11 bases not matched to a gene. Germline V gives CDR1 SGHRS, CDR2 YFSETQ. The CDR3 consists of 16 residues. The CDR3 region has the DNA TGCGCCAGCAGCTTGGGGGGGACAGGAAGTGGGAGTGAGCAGTTCTTC. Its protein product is CASSLGGTGSGSEQFF.

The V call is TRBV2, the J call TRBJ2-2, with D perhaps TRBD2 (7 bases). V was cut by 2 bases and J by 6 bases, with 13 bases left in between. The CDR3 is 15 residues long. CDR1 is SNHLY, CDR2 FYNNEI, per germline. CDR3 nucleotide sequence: TGTGCCAGCAGTGAATCGGGGGGCCGTGCCGGGGAGCTGTTTTTT. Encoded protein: CASSESGGRAGELFF.

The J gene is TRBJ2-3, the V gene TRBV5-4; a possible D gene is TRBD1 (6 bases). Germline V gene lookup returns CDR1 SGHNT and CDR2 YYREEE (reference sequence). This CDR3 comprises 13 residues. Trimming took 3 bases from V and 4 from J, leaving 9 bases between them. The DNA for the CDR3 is TGTGCCAGCAGCTCACAGGGTCCAGATACGCAGTATTTT. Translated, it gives CASSSQGPDTQYF.

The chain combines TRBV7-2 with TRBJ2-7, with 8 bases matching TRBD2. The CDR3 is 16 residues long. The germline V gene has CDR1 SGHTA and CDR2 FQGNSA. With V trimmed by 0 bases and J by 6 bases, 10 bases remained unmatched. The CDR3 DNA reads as TGTGCCAGCAGCTTAGCTTTTGTCCCAGCGGGAGCCGAGCAGTACTTC. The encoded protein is CASSLAFVPAGAEQYF. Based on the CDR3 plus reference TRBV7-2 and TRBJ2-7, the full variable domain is GAGVSQSPSNKVTEKGKDVELRCDPISGHTALYWYRQSLGQGLEFLIYFQGNSAPDKSGLPSDRFSAERTGGSVSTLTIQRTQQEDSAVYLCASSLAFVPAGAEQYFGPGTRLTVT.